The present TCR beta chain was sequenced within a study of blood T cell repertoires in COVID-19. Overall study context: Acute-phase and convalescent COVID-19 samples originated in the United States, Italy and Spain.

Repertoires were generated with immunoSEQ multiplex PCR, while TCRdb's copy carries only in-frame clones and drops some. The data contain fewer than 300,000 clones, around 90% of them singletons. Germline CDR1 SGHVS, CDR2 FNYEAQ. The CDR3 length is 16 residues. The trim removed 5 bases at V and 7 bases at J, leaving 11 bases unmatched. Recruited during active infection, patients (from Seattle) were subsequently followed longitudinally. The gene calls are TRBV7-6 and TRBJ1-5, with 10 bases lining up with TRBD1. The sample taken for sequencing was peripheral blood. This sequence was found in a woman aged 50 to 65 with COVID-19, enrolled during active disease. The CDR3 spells CASSQRTGGILQPQHF. The CDR3 coding sequence is TGTGCCAGCAGCCAAAGGACAGGGGGAATTTTGCAGCCCCAGCATTTT.